Shown below are 30 T cell receptor beta chains from a single sample sequenced in a study of T-cell memory formation after mild COVID-19. TCRdb itself ran the 5' RACE reads through MiXCR, one entry per CDR3 protein. The table records 350,000 to 500,000 distinct CDR3 sequences, 23% of them present only once. The sample consisted of PBMCs or a T cell subset sorted from them (not recorded which). Receptors were obtained from an adult woman who had mild COVID-19 (a few samples of this study predate the infection). Cell type and time point are not known.

This clonotype was counted only a few times. This rearrangement joins TRBV19 to TRBJ2-7, with D hard to call. Germline V lookup: CDR1 LNHDA, CDR2 SQIVND (reference sequence). V lost 10 bases and J 5 bases, leaving 9 bases between the germline ends. The CDR3 runs to 10 residues. CDR3 sequence reads: CAIPEDEQYF. The CDR3 DNA reads as TGTGCCATCCCAGAGGACGAGCAGTACTTC.

The chain employs TRBV30 and TRBJ2-5; D is perhaps TRBD2 (5 bases). From germline, CDR1 is GTSNPN and CDR2 SVGIG (reference sequence). The CDR3 has 13 amino acids. Trimming cost V 2 bases and J 4 bases, with 11 bases left between them. The DNA of the CDR3 is TGTGCCTGGAGTAACGGGGAGAGAGAGACCCAGTACTTC. It encodes CAWSNGERETQYF. Full variable domain (missing parts from reference TRBV30 and TRBJ2-5): SQTIHQWPATLVQPVGSPLSLECTVEGTSNPNLYWYRQAAGRGLQLLFYSVGIGQISSEVPQNLSASRPQDRQFILSSKKLLLSDSGFYLCAWSNGERETQYFGPGTRLLVL.

This clonotype was recorded at least ten times. The chain couples TRBV12-3 or TRBV12-4 to TRBJ2-7; 10 nucleotides line up with TRBD2. Germline trimming cut 3 bases from V and 2 bases from J; bases unmatched to any gene: 10. CDR3 length: 17 residues. CDR3 residues: CASSFRRRTSGTYEQYF. The CDR3 nucleotides are TGTGCCAGCAGTTTCCGAAGGAGGACTAGCGGCACCTACGAGCAGTACTTC.

The genes are TRBV3-1 and TRBJ1-1; the D gene is possibly TRBD1 (5 bases). Trimming cost V 1 base and J 0 bases, with 9 bases left between them. From germline, CDR1 is LGHDT and CDR2 YNNKEL (reference sequence). The length of the CDR3 is 15 residues. The CDR3: CASSQGVTVNTEAFF. The CDR3 bases are TGTGCCAGCAGCCAAGGAGTGACAGTGAACACTGAAGCTTTCTTT.

This clonotype was counted at least ten times. The chain recombines TRBV20-1 with TRBJ2-1; tentative D call: TRBD2 (6 bases). The length of the CDR3 is 14 residues. Between the trimmed V and J ends, which lost 0 bases and 0 bases, there was a span of 6 bases. Germline assignment: CDR1 DFQATT and CDR2 SNEGSKA (reference sequence). CDR3 sequence reads: CSARDGSSYNEQFF. The CDR3 DNA reads TGCAGTGCTAGAGACGGGAGCTCCTACAATGAGCAGTTCTTC.

The gene calls are TRBV25-1 and TRBJ1-1; 8 positions agree with TRBD1. CDR3 length: 15 amino acids. The V segment lost 5 bases and the J segment 1 base; nucleotides outside the gene matches: 6. The germline gives CDR1 MGHDK, CDR2 SYGVNS. The CDR3 DNA sequence: TGTGCCAGCAGTCCCCGGACAGGGCAGAACACTGAAGCTTTCTTT. This sequence encodes CASSPRTGQNTEAFF.

This clonotype was found a few times. The chain carries TRBV6-5 and TRBJ1-5; 8 bases align to TRBD1. CDR1 and CDR2 from the germline V gene are MNHEY and SVGAGI. The CDR3 covers 15 residues. The V segment lost 6 bases and the J segment 0 bases; nucleotides outside the gene matches: 4. The DNA for the CDR3 is TGTGCCAGCAGACCGGACAGGGATAGCAATCAGCCCCAGCATTTT. Amino acid sequence: CASRPDRDSNQPQHF.

J is TRBJ2-7 and V is TRBV5-1; D might be TRBD1 or TRBD2, each matching 5 bases. There are 13 residues in the CDR3. The V and J ends lost 4 bases and 5 bases respectively, with 13 bases between them. Germline V CDR1 and CDR2: SGHRS, YFSETQ. The CDR3 DNA follows: TGCGCCAGCAGCAGGCAGGGAGTGGACGAGCAGTACTTC. Translated: CASSRQGVDEQYF.

The V gene is TRBV12-3 or TRBV12-4, the J gene TRBJ2-1; TRBD2 matches 10 bases. The J segment lost 2 bases and the V segment lost 2 bases, leaving 3 bases of the junction unmatched. The CDR3 has 16 residues. The CDR3 region has the DNA TGTGCCAGCAGTTTATCCGGGACTAGCGCCTACAATGAGCAGTTCTTC. It is translated as CASSLSGTSAYNEQFF.

This clonotype was detected many times. The chain uses TRBV6-4 and TRBJ2-3; TRBD2 matches at 8 bases. V shed 4 bases and J 0 bases; nucleotides not matched to a gene: 0. The CDR3 extends over 14 amino acids. Germline V CDR1 and CDR2: MRHNA, SNTAGT. CDR3: CASSGGGSTDTQYF. CDR3 in DNA: TGTGCCAGCAGTGGCGGGGGGAGCACAGATACGCAGTATTTT.

The CDR3 coding sequence is TGTGCCACCTTGACAGGGGGCCCGAACACCGGGGAGCTGTTTTTT. This translates into CATLTGGPNTGELFF. The gene calls are TRBV7-9 and TRBJ2-2, with 10 bases fitting TRBD1. Germline CDR1 SEHNR, CDR2 FQNEAQ (reference sequence). The V segment lost 10 bases and the J segment 0 bases; nucleotides outside the gene matches: 5. The CDR3 contains 15 residues.

The chain links TRBV20-1 to TRBJ1-2; D call uncertain. Per the germline V gene, CDR1 is DFQATT and CDR2 is SNEGSKA (reference sequence). CDR3 length: 13 amino acids. Trimming removed 5 bases from V and 2 bases from J, with 12 bases in between. CDR3 region: CSAVVSLNYGYTF. DNA for the CDR3: TGCAGTGCTGTCGTCTCCTTGAACTATGGCTACACCTTC.

The chain links TRBV7-6 to TRBJ2-3; D is perhaps TRBD2 (6 bases). Trimming shortened V by 5 bases and J by 1 base, and 13 bases separated the two germline ends. The germline CDR1 and CDR2 sequences are SGHVS and FNYEAQ. The CDR3 extends over 15 amino acids. CDR3 region: CASSRRVEGTDTQYF. The CDR3 bases are TGTGCCAGCAGCCGGAGGGTCGAGGGCACAGATACGCAGTATTTT.

This clonotype showed up just a few times. Germline and junction disagree at one end, which may indicate a read error. The V call is TRBV5-1, the J call TRBJ1-2; D perhaps matches TRBD1 (5 bases). Germline V gene data show CDR1 as SGHRS and CDR2 as YFSETQ. This CDR3 is built from 13 residues. The CDR3 here is CASRLDDSYGYTF. As DNA, the CDR3 is TGCGCCAGCAGGTTGGACGACAGCTATGGCTACACCTTC.

V and J are TRBV7-9 and TRBJ2-2, with D perhaps TRBD1 (6 bases). Deletions cut 7 bases from V and 2 bases from J, with 17 bases between. Germline loops: CDR1 SEHNR, CDR2 FQNEAQ (reference sequence). The CDR3 has 16 residues. The CDR3 nucleotides are TGTGCCAGCATCCACAAGGGGACACCCAACACCGGGGAGCTGTTTTTT. It is translated as CASIHKGTPNTGELFF.

This chain uses TRBV7-3 with TRBJ2-3, with TRBD2 matching 7 bases. Losses at the gene ends were 2 bases for V and 4 bases for J; bases not matched to a gene: 6. The CDR3 has 15 residues. Germline CDR1 reads SGHTA; CDR2 reads FQGTGA. The CDR3 loop reads CASSLGGEGPDTQYF. For the CDR3, the DNA is TGTGCCAGCAGCTTAGGGGGGGAAGGCCCAGATACGCAGTATTTT.

The chain combines TRBV29-1 with TRBJ2-1; D perhaps matches TRBD2 (5 bases). The CDR3 covers 14 residues. The germline V gene has CDR1 SQVTM and CDR2 ANQGSEA. V was clipped by 4 bases and J by 0 bases, with 10 bases between them. The CDR3 coding sequence is TGCAGCGTTGCGGAGCGGAGCTCCTACAATGAGCAGTTCTTC. Encoded protein: CSVAERSSYNEQFF.

The chain joins TRBV3-1 to TRBJ1-1, with D possibly matching TRBD1 (5 bases). CDR1 is LGHDT and CDR2 is YNNKEL in the germline V gene (reference sequence). The CDR3 totals 11 residues. Trimming removed 8 bases from V and 8 bases from J, with 12 bases in between. The CDR3 DNA sequence: TGTGCCAGCCAAGGGGCCCAGGAAGCTTTCTTT. Residues: CASQGAQEAFF.

In this sample, this clonotype turned up many times. The chain uses TRBV7-9 and TRBJ2-7; D is possibly TRBD1 or TRBD2 (6 bases each). V was pared by 5 bases and J by 0 bases, with 8 bases between. Per the germline V gene, CDR1 is SEHNR and CDR2 is FQNEAQ (reference sequence). The CDR3 loop spans 13 amino acids. DNA for the CDR3: TGTGCCAGCAGCCCGGGGGCCTCCTACGAGCAGTACTTC. It codes for CASSPGASYEQYF.

The chain joins TRBV21-1 to TRBJ2-2. TRBV21-1 is tagged as a pseudogene. The length of the CDR3 is 13 residues. This chain's CDR3 is CASSKEGPGELFF. The CDR3 nucleotides read TGTGCCAGCAGCAAAGAAGGTCCCGGGGAGCTGTTTTTT.

The V call is TRBV27, the J call TRBJ2-2, with 7 bases aligning to TRBD2. From germline, CDR1 is MNHEY and CDR2 SMNVEV (reference sequence). Trimming cost V 6 bases and J 2 bases; bases outside gene matches: 6. The CDR3 is 15 residues long. DNA for the CDR3: TGTGCCAGCAGCGGGGGGAACTTTAACACCGGGGAGCTGTTTTTT. Its protein product is CASSGGNFNTGELFF.

The CDR3 sequence is CSARASRTGSTEAFF. CDR3 coding DNA: TGCAGTGCTAGAGCTTCCCGGACAGGGAGCACTGAAGCTTTCTTT. V is TRBV20-1 and J is TRBJ1-1, with 8 bases aligning to TRBD1. J was trimmed by 4 bases and V by 1 base; bases with no gene match: 8. CDR1 DFQATT and CDR2 SNEGSKA come from the germline V gene (reference sequence). CDR3 size: 15 residues.

This clonotype was recorded a few times. The chain couples TRBV5-1 to TRBJ2-2, with TRBD1 matching over 7 bases. The CDR3 is 15 residues long. V lost 0 bases to trimming and J lost 5 bases; unmatched junction nucleotides: 4. Germline V lookup: CDR1 SGHRS, CDR2 YFSETQ. The CDR3 is CASSLVAQGTGELFF. For the CDR3, the DNA is TGCGCCAGCAGCTTGGTGGCACAGGGGACCGGGGAGCTGTTTTTT.

The chain joins TRBV7-6 to TRBJ2-5; D gene unclear. V gave up 4 bases and J gave up 9 bases, with 12 bases separating them. CDR1 is SGHVS, CDR2 FNYEAQ, per germline. This CDR3 is 12 amino acids long. The DNA for the CDR3 is TGTGCCAGCAGCTCCCCGGGTGGCTCCCAGTACTTC. This sequence encodes CASSSPGGSQYF.

J is TRBJ2-2 and V is TRBV11-2; 12 bases align to TRBD2. CDR3 size: 16 residues. CDR1 is SGHAT and CDR2 is FQNNGV in the germline V gene. J gave up 4 bases and V 6 bases, and 6 bases lay outside the gene matches. CDR3 region: CASRVLAGGSTGELFF. CDR3 DNA sequence: TGTGCCAGCAGGGTCCTAGCGGGAGGGAGCACCGGGGAGCTGTTTTTT.

The chain recombines TRBV12-3 or TRBV12-4 with TRBJ1-5, with 7 nucleotides matching TRBD1. The CDR3 runs 14 residues. The ends lost 3 bases at V and 7 bases at J; junction bases unmatched: 6. The CDR3 DNA follows: TGTGCCAGCAGTTTCAGACAGGGCGAGCAGCCCCAGCATTTT. Amino acid sequence: CASSFRQGEQPQHF.

As regards this clonotype: The CDR3 ends on some other residue instead of the conserved phenylalanine or tryptophan, so this is likely a read error. V usage is TRBV12-3 or TRBV12-4 and J usage is TRBJ1-2, with D perhaps TRBD1 (5 bases). The V and J ends lost 1 base and 5 bases respectively, with 11 bases between them. The CDR3 runs to 14 residues. CDR3: CASSLGQGEYGYTS. CDR3 DNA sequence: TGTGCCAGCAGTTTAGGGCAGGGCGAATATGGCTACACCTCC.

This chain joins TRBV7-2 and TRBJ1-2; a weak D match, TRBD1 (6 bases). Germline V gene data show CDR1 as SGHTA and CDR2 as FQGNSA. V lost 3 bases and J 6 bases, leaving 11 bases between the germline ends. This CDR3 spans 13 amino acids. The CDR3 sequence is CASSLYREDGYTF. The CDR3 DNA sequence: TGTGCCAGCAGCTTGTACAGGGAGGATGGCTACACCTTC.

This clonotype came up many times. The chain employs TRBV29-1 and TRBJ2-1; the match to TRBD2 covers 11 bases. Germline V lookup: CDR1 SQVTM, CDR2 ANQGSEA. The CDR3 length is 13 residues. V trimming: 4 bases; J trimming: 6 bases; junction bases outside the gene matches: 2. The CDR3 spells CSVAGLAGNEQFF. CDR3 nucleotides: TGCAGCGTTGCCGGACTAGCGGGCAATGAGCAGTTCTTC.

In DNA, the CDR3 is TGCGCCAGCAGCTTGATTGCGGGATCCTCGGATACGCAGTATTTT. This encodes CASSLIAGSSDTQYF. This sequence joins TRBV5-1 and TRBJ2-3; D might be TRBD2 (6 bases). This CDR3 contains 15 residues. CDR1 is SGHRS and CDR2 is YFSETQ in the germline V gene. The V gene lost 1 base and the J gene lost 6 bases, with 15 bases spanning the gap.